This entry features one T cell receptor (beta chain) sequence. This clone is a singleton in its sample. Which antigen it targets is not known. No clone much larger than this one lies a single base away; base qualities are absent. The record originates from a study of cytomegalovirus exposure and HLA in healthy donors (dated 2017 in TCRdb). As for the study more broadly: An earlier analysis of 550 to 700 of the donors reported 250 to 350 Gb of sequence data and 117 million unique TCR beta sequences from around 200 million T cells. Among around 400 genotyped donors of the cohort, an average of about 220,000 unique TCR beta nucleotide sequences was sequenced per donor, of which 15% to 20% were non-productive. To decide whether each TCR beta V gene segment behaved as functional or pseudogenic, an earlier analysis of some 570 of the donors relied on high-throughput TCR beta sequencing. Roughly five DR-DQ haplotypes were handled as single units for association and clustering because linkage in the cohort was strong. Of the 300 to 500 genotyped donors, approximately 80% were placed in the genetic ancestry cluster associated with self-reported Caucasian donors. A later analysis re-examined previously published TCR beta repertoires from about 670 donors and added high-resolution HLA genotyping to investigate patterns of TCR occurrence. Approximately 310 gigabases of sequencing data and approximately 80 million unique TCR sequences were included in an early release covering over 600 HLA-typed donors. A separate validation cohort of more than 100 different subjects was used in addition to the approximately 700-subject first cohort. In a later genetic analysis, genome-wide SNP genotypes for 398 of the 666 donors were used, and that subset was treated as a discovery cohort. Every discovery cohort repertoire had been produced on one sequencing platform. HLA typing covered class I and class II loci at four-digit resolution. The later analysis used no new phenotypic data to find candidate immune exposures, relying instead on TCR beta sequences and their occurrence across donors. Donor age, sex, ethnicity and CMV serostatus were compiled together with the repertoire data. To predict cytomegalovirus infection status, the study brought together high-throughput TCR immunosequencing, statistical association of individual TCRs with disease status, and machine learning. The aim of the study was to test whether cataloging public T cell receptors could identify signatures of past pathogen exposure. Using immunosequencing, the study profiled T cell repertoires from about 620 subjects and related those repertoires to cytomegalovirus serostatus. Typing coverage differed by locus: A, B, C, DRB1 and DQB1 were typed in roughly 620-630 donors, DQA1 in roughly 500, DPA1 in nearly 610, and DPB1 in approximately 450.

The library was generated by the immunoSEQ multiplex PCR assay. For the multiplex PCR, a mixture combining 60 forward primers for TCR Vbeta segments and 13 reverse primers for TCR Jbeta segments was used. Amplification of the CDR3 region of rearranged TCR beta genes was performed with a multiplex PCR assay on genomic DNA. The Illumina HiSeq System was used to sequence the amplified TCR beta libraries as 87-base-pair reads. In the source study's methods: In a later analysis, roughly 80 million unique TCR beta chains were counted across the 500 to 850 repertoires, and roughly 11 million of these chains were shared by at least two donors. Raw reads were error-corrected and collapsed into unique sequences by a nearest-neighbor algorithm in which closely related sequences were merged to remove PCR and sequencing errors. V, D and J gene segments were assigned by aligning CDR3 sequences to IMGT reference sequences. For a sequence to be retained, a match of at least six nucleotides was required to both a V gene segment and a J gene segment. Rearrangements were classified as productive when the CDR3 lacked stop codons and remained in frame with V and J, and all other rearrangements were classified as non-productive. CDR3 was defined by IMGT convention, running from the second conserved V-encoded cysteine to the conserved J-encoded phenylalanine. The earlier analysis of roughly 590 of the donors excluded any sequence lacking an unambiguous match to a single V gene segment. An earlier analysis of some 610 of the donors called V segments functional above 56.7% productive rearrangements and segregating when the between-donor standard deviation exceeded 5%. A statistical classification framework was built to diagnose cytomegalovirus status from the catalog of TCR beta chain sequences. In a later analysis, TCR nucleotide sequences were compared against IMGT/GENE-DB human TR gene sequences so that V and J genes could be assigned. Using the TCRdist pipeline, a later analysis assigned CDR3 sequences along with most-parsimonious VDJ recombination scenarios. In a later analysis, each TCR beta chain was defined by its CDR3 amino acid sequence together with its V-gene family, and reads without a unique V-gene family were excluded. A later analysis removed several hundred highly shared, low-generation-probability nucleotide sequences to deal with suspected cross-contamination and a sequencing artifact. In a later analysis, a clonal expansion index for each public chain was calculated from normalized within-repertoire ranks of inferred template counts. In a later analysis, generation probabilities were computed using a VDJ recombination model fitted to out-of-frame rearrangements, and the results were checked against IGoR. In a later analysis, hypergeometric tests were used to score TCR-TCR, TCR-HLA and TCR-CMV co-occurrence, with a repertoire-size bias correction applied to TCR pairs. To estimate false discovery rates, a later analysis permuted the HLA or CMV assignments 20 times. In a later analysis, co-occurring TCRs were grouped with DBSCAN, and TCRdist sequence similarity was added when clustering was performed within HLA-allele-positive subsets. For co-occurrence clustering, repertoires with fewer than 30,000 or more than 120,000 public chains were excluded, along with 5 or 6 repertoires with anomalous nucleotide sharing. TCRdb took this table from immuneACCESS and kept in-frame rearrangements with V and J called. Such tables lack part of the clones; where checked against another copy, unresolved V genes explain under half of the gap, and the rest is unexplained. That table gives V, J and clone size, and the DNA gave D and trimming. Recorded for this sample are some 180,000 clones; over 75% of them occurred a single time. About 2.1% of the sample lies in the top ten.

From its cysteine to its phenylalanine, the CDR3 spans 14 amino acids. Just the 42-base CDR3 DNA is kept, in frame starting at base 1. Germline trimming amounts to 7 bases on V and 10 bases on J, with 12 as the count of junction bases outside the gene matches. Per the germline V gene, SQVTM is the CDR1 and ANQGSEA is the CDR2. The study at large found these results: When HLA alleles, especially DR and DQ, strongly co-occurred, TCR associations were difficult to assign to individual alleles. Because HLA typing was missing for some donors at each locus, association tests included only the typed subset. The study listed 164 TCR beta chains as associated with cytomegalovirus. A later analysis associated roughly 17,000 TCR beta sequences with specific HLA alleles at a false discovery rate of 0.05. A later genetic analysis associated a missense DCLRE1C variant with V-gene and J-gene trimming of TCR beta chains, and an independent cohort replicated the association. A later analysis found that HLA-associated TCR beta chains were more clonally expanded and had lower generation probabilities than equally common non-associated chains. Linkage disequilibrium might explain the correlated functional status among segregating V segments, but an unknown experimental factor could not be excluded. In vitro tests confirmed that three of the cytomegalovirus-associated TCR beta chains recognize cytomegalovirus antigens. A later analysis reported that several top co-occurrence clusters appeared linked to parvovirus B19, influenza, CMV and Epstein-Barr virus. A group of highly shared sequence variants was considered likely to be a technical artifact of the sequencing pipeline. A later analysis found that most CMV-associated TCR beta chains appeared HLA-restricted, with HLA associations seemingly driven largely by CMV exposure. Compared with the 666-donor mean, donors in an Asian-associated ancestry cluster had fewer N-insertions in productive TCRs, according to a later genetic analysis. Most TCR sequences were observed very rarely across donors, whereas some public TCRs were present in many individuals. The presence/absence analyses assumed that sequencing depth was roughly uniform across donors, and that assumption may not be true. In a later analysis, TCR association rates were found to vary across HLA loci, with the most associated TCRs seen for DRB1 alleles and the fewest for HLA-C alleles. Because counts were too low, approximately 15 rarely observed V segments, including chromosome 9 orphons, were excluded from the earlier analysis of 587 of the donors. The authors suggested that the approach could potentially be extended to other disease states and immunological phenotypes. Only TCR beta chains were sequenced in this cohort, and the absence of alpha or paired-chain data limited detectable features. Some IMGT-functional V segments, including TRBV6-2 and TRBV6-3, could not be distinguished by the 87-base-pair reads and were therefore excluded. An earlier analysis of some 590 of the donors showed that most TCR beta V segments appeared in productive rearrangements either about 87% or about 30% of the time, which broadly matched IMGT annotations. The only immune exposure information available for the cohort was CMV serostatus. Cytomegalovirus status was reported to be diagnosed by the classifier with high specificity and sensitivity in both the original and validation cohorts. A further reported finding was that TCR beta sequences accurately predicted the HLA-A and HLA-B alleles for most subjects in the first cohort.

The cohort was made up of roughly 670 healthy bone marrow donors. Cohort members were all nominally healthy when sampled, although unrecorded immune exposures were likely present. The donor tested CMV seronegative, placing the donor among the 352 seronegative members of the cohort. A peripheral blood sample was provided by each donor, and peripheral blood mononuclear cells were used for TCR beta sequencing. Genomic DNA extraction from the blood cell samples was performed with the Qiagen DNeasy Blood Extraction Kit. The TCR was taken from a woman aged 25-40 years in good health and CMV-seronegative. Sequencing was performed on PBMCs. Rearrangement joined TRBV29-1 to TRBJ2-1; a stretch of 11 junction bases matches TRBD2. The CDR3 protein is CSALGGLAVAEQFF. The nucleotides are TGCAGCGCCCTAGGGGGACTAGCGGTCGCAGAGCAGTTCTTC.